This T cell receptor (beta chain) emerged from a study of cytomegalovirus exposure and HLA in healthy donors. Study overall: Earlier findings included more than 95 million unique TCR beta sequences obtained from about 180 million T cells.

13 Jbeta primers and 60 Vbeta primers were used for the PCR. TCRdb keeps only in-frame clones here, not all; method: immunoSEQ multiplex PCR. Of approximately 190,000 clones listed, approximately 88% were seen once; the top ten hold 2.6%. The CDR3 has 14 residues. Germline-derived CDR1 and CDR2 are SGDLS and YYNGEE. Trimming took 3 bases from V and 7 from J; bases not matched to a gene: 9. General study findings and limits: Judged likely to be a sequencing artifact was a cluster of highly shared sequence variants. High specificity and sensitivity for cytomegalovirus status were reported for the classifier.

Remarks on this clone: Its antigen is as yet unknown.

This sequence originates from a woman in her forties or fifties in good health and CMV-seropositive. V gene TRBV9 combines with J gene TRBJ1-2; TRBD1 agrees at 7 bases. What was sequenced was PBMCs. CDR3 in amino acids: CASSGQGGPSGYTF. Written as DNA, the CDR3 is TGTGCCAGCAGCGGTCAGGGGGGCCCTTCTGGCTACACCTTC. Full variable domain (remainder filled in from reference TRBV9 and TRBJ1-2): DSGVTQTPKHLITATGQRVTLRCSPRSGDLSVYWYQQSLDQGLQFLIQYYNGEERAKGNILERFSAQQFPDLHSELNLSSLELGDSALYFCASSGQGGPSGYTFGSGTRLTVV.